The 7 T cell receptor beta chains presented below share a single source sample, sequenced in a study of beta chain features in type 1 diabetes. Expressed TCRB transcripts got sequenced, as all isolated RNA was reverse transcribed. The table came from immunoSEQ multiplex PCR; TCRdb's copy has only in-frame clones and leaves some out. Of about 360,000 clones listed, roughly 12% are singletons. The material sequenced was naive CD4+ T cells from blood. All receptors come from a man between 18 and 29 years old in good health.

The rearrangement joins TRBV7-9 to TRBJ2-7; TRBD2 might be the D (5 bases). The CDR3 is made up of 13 amino acids. Germline CDR1 SEHNR, CDR2 FQNEAQ (reference sequence). The V and J ends lost 5 bases and 4 bases respectively, with 12 bases between them. In DNA, the CDR3 is TGTGCCAGCAGCCTCGCTAGAGGGTACGAGCAGTACTTC. As protein: CASSLARGYEQYF.

Only a few counts were recorded for this clone. The chain couples TRBV7-6 to TRBJ2-3; TRBD2 aligns across 10 bases. The CDR3 loop spans 18 amino acids. The V gene's germline CDR1 is SGHVS and CDR2 FNYEAQ. V was pared by 2 bases and J by 0 bases, with 8 bases of the junction left unmatched. In DNA form, the CDR3 reads TGTGCCAGCAGCTTACGTCTAGCGGGGGAGTCTAGCACAGATACGCAGTATTTT. This encodes CASSLRLAGESSTDTQYF. The variable domain in full, completed from reference TRBV7-6 and TRBJ2-3, reads GAGVSQSPRYKVTKRGQDVALRCDPISGHVSLYWYRQALGQGPEFLTYFNYEAQQDKSGLPNDRFSAERPEGSISTLTIQRTEQRDSAMYRCASSLRLAGESSTDTQYFGPGTRLTVL.

This chain connects TRBV28 to TRBJ2-5; weak D call: TRBD2 (5 bases). Germline V gene sequence: CDR1 MDHEN, CDR2 SYDVKM. The CDR3 is made up of 14 amino acids. V dropped 6 bases and J dropped 5 bases, with 16 bases sitting between them. The CDR3 nucleotides read TGTGCCAGCAGCACCCGGACGGCTAGCGAGACCCAGTACTTC. This translates into CASSTRTASETQYF.

The chain links TRBV25-1 to TRBJ2-5, with 7 bases aligning to TRBD2. The CDR3 length is 15 residues. V trimming: 6 bases; J trimming: 0 bases; junction bases outside the gene matches: 7. Germline CDR1 reads MGHDK; CDR2 reads SYGVNS. The CDR3 protein is CASRVVSGDQETQYF. The CDR3 DNA reads TGTGCCAGCAGGGTCGTAAGCGGGGACCAAGAGACCCAGTACTTC.

The chain combines TRBV18 with TRBJ2-3; 7 positions match TRBD1. CDR1 KGHSH and CDR2 LQKENI come from the germline V gene. J was trimmed by 6 bases and V by 0 bases; bases with no gene match: 9. The CDR3 is made up of 16 amino acids. CDR3 sequence: CASSPPKTGIGDTQYF. The CDR3 region has the DNA TGTGCCAGCTCACCACCCAAGACAGGGATTGGCGATACGCAGTATTTT.

This clone was seen a handful of times. This chain links TRBV2 with TRBJ1-2; D unresolved. V lost 6 bases and J 8 bases, leaving 13 bases between the germline ends. The CDR3 totals 12 residues. Germline CDR1 and CDR2: SNHLY and FYNNEI. The chain's CDR3 is CASSFDLEGYTF. CDR3 nucleotide sequence: TGTGCCAGCAGCTTCGACTTGGAGGGCTACACCTTC.

This clone appeared once. The genes are TRBV30 and TRBJ1-3; TRBD1 matches at 8 bases. Per germline, CDR1 GTSNPN and CDR2 SVGIG (reference sequence). The trim removed 4 bases at V and 4 bases at J, leaving 6 bases unmatched. The CDR3 spans 14 residues. CDR3 nucleotides: TGTGCCTGGACCGGACAGGGAACAGGAAACACCATATATTTT. It is translated as CAWTGQGTGNTIYF.